Shown below are 27 T cell receptor beta chains from a single sample sequenced in a study of regulatory T cells in long-lasting Graves disease. The time point was: newly diagnosed GD, antithyroid drugs for less than 3 months. The TCR library was prepared using RNA isolated from PBMCs. Sequencing libraries for TCR beta were prepared with iRepertoire HTBI primers and Arm-PCR of CDR3 regions. TCRdb passed the multiplex PCR reads through MiXCR, listing each CDR3 protein once. The repertoire has 200,000 to 250,000 distinct CDR3 sequences, around 20% of them found once; the top ten carry around 14%. Specimen: peripheral blood mononuclear cells (PBMCs), collected at new diagnosis, from a patient treated with antithyroid drugs. The source of these receptors is a female donor with Graves disease.

This clonotype showed up many times. DNA of the CDR3: TGTGCCATCAGTGGGTCTAGCGGGAGAACAGATACGCAGTATTTT. Amino acid sequence: CAISGSSGRTDTQYF. This chain joins TRBV10-3 and TRBJ2-3, with TRBD2 matching 10 bases. The CDR3 length is 15 residues. V lost 4 bases and J lost 3; bases outside the gene matches: 4. The germline CDR1 and CDR2 sequences are ENHRY and SYGVKD.

As for this clonotype: Being one base from a much bigger clone, this may be a read error. The rearrangement links TRBV11-2 to TRBJ2-7; D possibly corresponds to TRBD2 (5 bases). CDR3 length: 12 residues. Germline loops: CDR1 SGHAT, CDR2 FQNNGV. CDR3 residues: CVSSLGEGEQHF. The CDR3 nucleotides are TGTGTCAGCAGCTTAGGAGAGGGCGAGCAGCACTTC.

V usage is TRBV5-5 and J usage is TRBJ2-7; D gene ambiguous. Between the trimmed V and J ends, which lost 1 base and 2 bases, there was a span of 4 bases. The CDR3 runs 12 residues. Germline values: CDR1 SGHKS, CDR2 YYEKEE (reference sequence). CDR3 amino acids: CASSLSTYEQYF. DNA of the CDR3: TGTGCCAGCAGCTTGTCCACCTACGAGCAGTACTTC. The complete variable domain, with remaining parts taken from reference TRBV5-5 and TRBJ2-7, reads DAGVTQSPTHLIKTRGQQVTLRCSPISGHKSVSWYQQVLGQGPQFIFQYYEKEERGRGNFPDRFSARQFPNYSSELNVNALLLGDSALYLCASSLSTYEQYFGPGTRLTVT.

This clonotype was counted at least ten times. The CDR3 spells CASSFLDGAYEQYF. The CDR3 DNA is TGCGCCAGCAGCTTCCTTGACGGGGCCTACGAGCAGTACTTC. V gene TRBV5-1 combines with J gene TRBJ2-7, with a possible D match to TRBD2 (5 bases). The CDR3 has 14 residues. Per germline, CDR1 SGHRS and CDR2 YFSETQ. Trimming took 2 bases from V and 2 from J, leaving 11 bases between them.

This clonotype has just a few counts. J is TRBJ1-1 and V is TRBV19; no reliable D call. The CDR3 length is 15 residues. V lost 2 bases, J lost 6 bases, and 16 bases lay in between. The germline V gene encodes CDR1 LNHDA and CDR2 SQIVND (reference sequence). The CDR3 spells CASSISFARHSEAFF. DNA for the CDR3: TGTGCCAGTAGTATATCCTTCGCGCGGCACTCTGAAGCTTTCTTT.

At least ten counts were recorded for this clonotype. The chain recombines TRBV6-5 with TRBJ2-2; TRBD1 aligns across 10 bases. Looked up from germline, CDR1 is MNHEY and CDR2 is SVGAGI. Trimming at V came to 1 base and at J to 3 bases, leaving 8 bases not matched to a gene. The CDR3 runs 18 residues. This CDR3 is CASSYLKGTGEDTGELFF. The DNA of the CDR3 is TGTGCCAGCAGTTACTTGAAAGGGACAGGGGAGGACACCGGGGAGCTGTTTTTT.

At least ten counts were recorded for this clonotype. This chain links TRBV2 with TRBJ1-5; a weak D match, TRBD1 (6 bases). CDR1 is SNHLY and CDR2 is FYNNEI in the germline V gene. This CDR3 contains 14 residues. V was shortened by 6 bases and J by 7 bases, with 16 bases between the two germline ends. CDR3 nucleotides: TGTGCCAGCAGACCGGACGGGGGGGGCCAGCCCCAGCATTTT. This encodes CASRPDGGGQPQHF.

The chain joins TRBV10-3 to TRBJ2-1; TRBD2 matches 11 bases. With 10 bases clipped from V and 6 bases from J, the junction kept 14 bases outside the gene matches. The CDR3 is 16 residues long. Per the germline V gene, CDR1 is ENHRY and CDR2 is SYGVKD. In DNA form, the CDR3 reads TGTGCCACCGCCGGACTAGCGGGTTCTCAAGGCAATGAGCAGTTCTTC. The encoded protein is CATAGLAGSQGNEQFF.

About this clonotype itself: This likely reflects a read error, since a far larger clone is one base away. Here the CDR3 omits its conserved ending phenylalanine or tryptophan, so a read error is the likely source. This rearrangement joins TRBV27 to TRBJ2-6; no clear D. Germline V CDR1 and CDR2: MNHEY, SMNVEV (reference sequence). This CDR3 comprises 16 residues. With 2 bases removed from V and 2 bases from J, the gap between germline ends came to 10 bases. CDR3 nucleotides: TGTGCCAGCAGTTTAGACCCAGGAGCTGGGGCCAACGTCCTGACTCTC. It yields the protein CASSLDPGAGANVLTL.

This chain joins TRBV4-1 and TRBJ1-5; no clear D gene. This CDR3 contains 15 residues. Between the trimmed V and J ends, which lost 0 bases and 4 bases, there was a span of 10 bases. Per the germline V gene, CDR1 is MGHRA and CDR2 is YSYEKL. Here the CDR3 reads CASSQEGNRNQPQHF. Here the CDR3 DNA reads TGCGCCAGCAGCCAAGAAGGGAACAGAAATCAGCCCCAGCATTTT.

This clonotype has only one observation. The chain joins TRBV29-1 to TRBJ2-7; D not resolved. The ends were cut back, 1 base at V and 5 bases at J, with 15 bases in the middle. CDR1 and CDR2 (germline): SQVTM, ANQGSEA. The CDR3 is 14 residues long. The CDR3 is CSVEGTLTLDEQYF. The CDR3 nucleotides are TGCAGCGTTGAAGGTACACTCACGCTGGACGAGCAGTACTTC.

The chain combines TRBV20-1 with TRBJ1-6, with a weak D call TRBD1 (5 bases). V lost 0 bases to trimming and J lost 6 bases, with 9 bases between them. The CDR3 has 14 amino acids. The germline gives CDR1 DFQATT, CDR2 SNEGSKA (reference sequence). CDR3 amino acids: CSARDVTANSPLHF. Here the CDR3 DNA reads TGCAGTGCTAGAGATGTGACAGCTAATTCACCCCTCCACTTT.

This clonotype was observed at least ten times. Its ends do not fully match the called genes, so a read error is possible. The rearrangement links TRBV4-3 to TRBJ2-1; 7 bases align to TRBD2. The CDR3 is 14 amino acids. Germline loops: CDR1 LGHNA, CDR2 YSLEER. The CDR3 bases are TGCGCCAGCAGCCCCGCTAGCGGCTACCATGAGCAGTTCTTC. This encodes CASSPASGYHEQFF.

The chain combines TRBV19 with TRBJ2-2, with D unresolved. The CDR3 has 14 amino acids. Trimming pared 2 bases from V and 3 bases from J, leaving 7 bases between. Germline CDR1 LNHDA, CDR2 SQIVND (reference sequence). The CDR3 region is CASSISTHTGELFF. CDR3 DNA sequence: TGTGCCAGTAGTATAAGTACCCACACCGGGGAGCTGTTTTTT.

This chain connects TRBV4-3 to TRBJ1-1; tentative D call: TRBD1 (6 bases). The CDR3 extends over 16 amino acids. Germline V gene sequence: CDR1 LGHNA, CDR2 YSLEER. V lost 2 bases and J 1 base, leaving 14 bases between the germline ends. The CDR3 bases are TGCGCCAGCAGCCAACTCTCGGACAGAACGAACACTGAAGCTTTCTTT. The encoded protein is CASSQLSDRTNTEAFF.

The table lists this clonotype with a few counts. This chain connects TRBV20-1 to TRBJ2-4; no firm D call. V lost 6 bases and J 4 bases, leaving 10 bases between the germline ends. This CDR3 is 12 amino acids long. Germline V lookup: CDR1 DFQATT, CDR2 SNEGSKA (reference sequence). The DNA of the CDR3 is TGCAGTGCGCAGGACCAAAAAAACATTCAGTACTTC. Its protein is CSAQDQKNIQYF.

At least ten counts were recorded for this clonotype. This chain uses TRBV20-1 with TRBJ1-2; TRBD1 is a possible D gene (5 bases). Trimming cost V 0 bases and J 4 bases, with 18 bases left between them. Germline V CDR1 and CDR2: DFQATT, SNEGSKA (reference sequence). CDR3 length equals 16 residues. Here the CDR3 DNA reads TGCAGTGCTAGAGATCGGGGTCAGGGAGGAGTCTATGGCTACACCTTC. This encodes CSARDRGQGGVYGYTF.

This clonotype was seen at least ten times. V usage is TRBV29-1 and J usage is TRBJ2-1; TRBD2 aligns across 7 bases. In germline, CDR1 is SQVTM, CDR2 ANQGSEA. The CDR3 totals 13 residues. The V segment lost 4 bases and the J segment 5 bases; nucleotides outside the gene matches: 5. CDR3 amino acids: CSVGASGNNEQFF. The CDR3 DNA reads as TGCAGCGTTGGGGCTAGCGGAAACAATGAGCAGTTCTTC.

In regard to this clonotype: Since a far larger clone is one base different, this is likely a read error. This chain links TRBV11-1 with TRBJ2-4; 8 bases are shared with TRBD2. This CDR3 is 16 amino acids long. With V trimmed by 4 bases and J by 13 bases, 18 bases remained unmatched. The germline gives CDR1 SGHAT, CDR2 FQDESV (reference sequence). The CDR3 bases are TGTGCCAGCAGCTCTCCGGGACTAGAGGTCTACAATGAGCAGTACTTC. Protein sequence: CASSSPGLEVYNEQYF.

CDR3: CASSLRGQGIYEQYF. The CDR3 DNA reads TGTGCCAGCAGCTTGAGGGGACAGGGTATCTACGAGCAGTACTTC. The chain couples TRBV11-2 to TRBJ2-7; 9 bases are shared with TRBD1. The CDR3 runs 15 residues. V lost 3 bases to trimming and J lost 3 bases; unmatched junction nucleotides: 6. The V gene's germline CDR1 is SGHAT and CDR2 FQNNGV.

The sample holds a few counts of this clonotype. The CDR3 DNA reads as TGCAGTGCTGGTATTGCGGGCAGGGGGAGAGGCTACACCTTC. The encoded protein is CSAGIAGRGRGYTF. V usage is TRBV20-1 and J usage is TRBJ1-2; 7 positions match TRBD1. The CDR3 is 14 residues long. V shed 5 bases, J shed 8 bases, and the junction held 14 bases outside the gene matches. CDR1 DFQATT and CDR2 SNEGSKA come from the germline V gene (reference sequence).

This clonotype was observed a single time. A far larger clone lies a single base away; this is likely a read error. The rearrangement joins TRBV7-9 to TRBJ2-7; weak D call: TRBD2 (6 bases). The germline CDR1 and CDR2 sequences are SEHNR and FQNEAQ (reference sequence). This CDR3 has 17 residues. Trimming left V 2 bases short and J 6 bases short, with 23 bases between. As DNA, the CDR3 is TGTGCCAGCAGCTTAAAGTCATCGGGAGCATATATGGGCGAGCAGTACTTC. Encoded protein: CASSLKSSGAYMGEQYF.

In this sample, this clonotype turned up many times. CDR3 coding DNA: TGTGCCAGCGTTGGGGCAGGGGAGTTTCAGCCCCAGCATTTT. Translation gives CASVGAGEFQPQHF. The V call is TRBV12-3 or TRBV12-4, the J call TRBJ1-5, with a tentative D call TRBD1 (6 bases). V was shortened by 8 bases and J by 6 bases, with 17 bases between the two germline ends. The CDR3 spans 14 residues.

In its sample, this clonotype was seen many times. CDR3: CSARDRTTNTGELFF. CDR3 bases: TGCAGTGCTAGAGATCGGACCACGAACACCGGGGAGCTGTTTTTT. The chain is built from TRBV20-1 and TRBJ2-2; D unclear. The CDR3 is 15 amino acids. The V gene's germline CDR1 is DFQATT and CDR2 SNEGSKA (reference sequence). The V gene lost 0 bases and the J gene lost 0 bases, with 8 bases spanning the gap.

This clonotype was found a few times. This sequence joins TRBV7-3 and TRBJ1-1, with D maybe TRBD1 (6 bases). V lost 2 bases and J 1 base, leaving 8 bases between the germline ends. Germline values: CDR1 SGHTA, CDR2 FQGTGA. The CDR3 has 14 residues. The CDR3 sequence is CASSLGDKNTEAFF. CDR3 nucleotide sequence: TGTGCCAGCAGCTTAGGGGACAAGAACACTGAAGCTTTCTTT.

This clonotype was picked up many times. The CDR3 sequence: CASSEGVRGNQPQHF. CDR3 coding DNA: TGTGCCAGCAGTGAAGGGGTACGGGGCAATCAGCCCCAGCATTTT. The chain uses TRBV6-1 and TRBJ1-5; no clear D gene. Per the germline V gene, CDR1 is MNHNS and CDR2 is SASEGT. V was cut by 1 base and J by 2 bases, with 9 bases left in between. The CDR3 has 15 amino acids.

This clonotype occurred many times. J is TRBJ2-7 and V is TRBV12-3 or TRBV12-4; D possibly corresponds to TRBD2 (5 bases). Trimming left V 3 bases short and J 3 bases short, with 9 bases between. This CDR3 region has 13 residues. CDR3 in amino acids: CASSFGLYYEQYF. DNA for the CDR3: TGTGCCAGCAGTTTCGGACTGTACTACGAGCAGTACTTC.